This T cell receptor (beta chain) appears in the sequencing data of a study of blood T cell repertoires in COVID-19. Profiled with immunoSEQ multiplex PCR; TCRdb holds only in-frame clones, not every one. The data contain over 200,000 clones, 88% of them singletons. CDR1 SNHLY and CDR2 FYNNEI come from the germline V gene. V was shortened by 3 bases and J by 3 bases, with 6 bases between the two germline ends. The CDR3 covers 12 residues. The TCR originated in a man aged 55 to 70 who had recovered from COVID-19. The rearrangement links TRBV2 to TRBJ2-7; D is ambiguous. The source material was peripheral blood. Here the CDR3 DNA reads TGTGCCAGCAGTGACTCCTTCTACGAGCAGTACTTC. This gives the protein CASSDSFYEQYF.